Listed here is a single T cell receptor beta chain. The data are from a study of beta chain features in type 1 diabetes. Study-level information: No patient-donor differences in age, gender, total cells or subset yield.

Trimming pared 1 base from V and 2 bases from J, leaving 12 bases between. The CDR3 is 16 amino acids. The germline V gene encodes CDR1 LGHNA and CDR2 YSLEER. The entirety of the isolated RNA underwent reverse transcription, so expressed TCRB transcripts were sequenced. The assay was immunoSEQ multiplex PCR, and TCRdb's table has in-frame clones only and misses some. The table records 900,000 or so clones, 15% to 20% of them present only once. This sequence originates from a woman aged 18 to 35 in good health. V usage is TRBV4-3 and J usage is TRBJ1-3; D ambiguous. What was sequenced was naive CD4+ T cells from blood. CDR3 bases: TGCGCCAGCAGCCAAGTGCCAAATATTACTGGAAACACCATATATTTT. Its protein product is CASSQVPNITGNTIYF.